This T cell receptor (beta chain) comes out of a study of blood T cell repertoires in COVID-19. Across the whole study: T cells, B-cell-depleted T cells, or PBMCs supplied cDNA or gDNA.

This clone was picked up one time. The method was immunoSEQ multiplex PCR; TCRdb's version includes in-frame clones alone and lacks a portion of them. The profile covers roughly 39,000 clones, with 70% to 80% appearing a single time and 23% taken by the ten largest. The sequenced material came from peripheral blood. The clonotype comes from a man in his sixties or seventies with acute or convalescent COVID-19.

DNA of the CDR3: TGCAGCGTGCAGGGACTCGGGACTGAAGCTTTCTTT. It encodes CSVQGLGTEAFF. The rearrangement uses TRBV29-1 and TRBJ1-1; the D gene is possibly TRBD1 (5 bases). V gave up 6 bases and J gave up 5 bases, with 13 bases separating them. The CDR3 spans 12 residues. The germline V gene has CDR1 SQVTM and CDR2 ANQGSEA.